Reported below is one TCR beta chain. Clones were sequenced by immunoSEQ multiplex PCR, and TCRdb holds only the in-frame ones, with some missing. The table has fewer than 200,000 clones, roughly 85% seen once. The sample originates from a study of blood T cell repertoires in COVID-19. Whole-study context: PBMCs, B-cell-depleted T cells, or T cells provided the cDNA or gDNA that made up the material.

The germline CDR1 and CDR2 sequences are SGHRS and YFSETQ. V shed 4 bases, J shed 4 bases, and the junction held 7 bases outside the gene matches. The CDR3 is 14 amino acids. The chain couples TRBV5-1 to TRBJ2-7; 8 bases agree with TRBD1. Sequenced: PBMCs or T cells enriched from blood (not recorded which). The sequence came from a woman under 30 who had recovered from COVID-19. Here the CDR3 reads CASSHGQGSYEQYF. Here the CDR3 DNA reads TGCGCCAGCAGCCACGGACAGGGTTCTTACGAGCAGTACTTC.